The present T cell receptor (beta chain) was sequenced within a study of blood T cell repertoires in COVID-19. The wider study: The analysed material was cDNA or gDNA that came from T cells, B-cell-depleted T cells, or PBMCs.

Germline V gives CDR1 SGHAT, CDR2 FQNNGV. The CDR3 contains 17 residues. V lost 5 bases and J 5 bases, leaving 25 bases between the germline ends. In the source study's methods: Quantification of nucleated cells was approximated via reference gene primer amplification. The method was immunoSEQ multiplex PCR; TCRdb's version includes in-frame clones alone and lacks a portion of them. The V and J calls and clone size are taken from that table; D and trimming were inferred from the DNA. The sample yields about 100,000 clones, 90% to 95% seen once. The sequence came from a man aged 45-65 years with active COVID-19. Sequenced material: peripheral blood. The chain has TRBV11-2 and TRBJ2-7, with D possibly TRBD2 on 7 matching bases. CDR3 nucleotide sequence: TGTGCCAGCAGCATTGTTACCGGGGGGAAACAGGGAAACGAGCAGTACTTC. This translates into CASSIVTGGKQGNEQYF.